The 16 T cell receptor beta chains below all came from one sample that was sequenced in a study of blood T cells in healthy people across ages. Together with a sample-barcoded 5' primer, a J-beta primer mix was included in a second PCR lasting roughly 6 to 12 cycles. TCRdb ran MiXCR on the 5' RACE reads and lists one entry per CDR3 protein. The table lists about 1,400,000 distinct CDR3 sequences, approximately 42% of them singletons. Sequencing input: blood. The receptors stem from a woman between 18 and 29 years old in good health.

This clonotype was counted between two and nine times. The chain couples TRBV7-2 to TRBJ1-1; TRBD1 matches at 10 bases. The germline V gene has CDR1 SGHTA and CDR2 FQGNSA. The CDR3 has 16 amino acids. V was pared by 3 bases and J by 4 bases, with 8 bases of the junction left unmatched. The CDR3 sequence: CASSFRFDRGPTEAFF. CDR3 DNA sequence: TGTGCCAGCAGCTTTCGCTTTGACAGGGGGCCCACTGAAGCTTTCTTT.

This clonotype was counted once. V gene TRBV20-1 combines with J gene TRBJ2-2; D call uncertain. Trimming left V 3 bases short and J 5 bases short, with 13 bases between. The CDR3 has 14 residues. CDR1 and CDR2 (germline): DFQATT, SNEGSKA (reference sequence). CDR3 in amino acids: CSASAPGRTGELFF. In nucleotides, the CDR3 is TGCAGTGCTAGCGCCCCCGGGCGGACCGGGGAGCTGTTTTTT.

The chain couples TRBV20-1 to TRBJ2-7, with TRBD1 matching over 7 bases. From germline, CDR1 is DFQATT and CDR2 SNEGSKA (reference sequence). This CDR3 is 13 amino acids long. Unmatched junction bases numbered 7, after V lost 1 base and J lost 7 bases. The CDR3 here is CSARAGTEGEQYF. CDR3 coding DNA: TGCAGTGCTAGAGCCGGGACAGAAGGTGAGCAGTACTTC.

The chain couples TRBV2 to TRBJ2-1; 10 bases line up with TRBD1. V trimming: 2 bases; J trimming: 6 bases; junction bases outside the gene matches: 4. The CDR3 sequence is 15 residues long. Germline V gene data show CDR1 as SNHLY and CDR2 as FYNNEI. The DNA for the CDR3 is TGTGCCAGCAGTGAACGACAGGGGGCCGCCAATGAGCAGTTCTTC. It yields the protein CASSERQGAANEQFF.

This chain connects TRBV6-2 or TRBV6-3 to TRBJ2-3, with 12 bases fitting TRBD2. The CDR3 runs to 14 residues. The V and J ends lost 8 bases and 9 bases, in that order; junction bases with no gene match: 9. Germline CDR1 reads MNHEY; CDR2 reads SVGEGT. In DNA, the CDR3 is TGTGCCAGCCAGACTAGCGGGGGCCCGGAGACGCAGTATTTT. As protein: CASQTSGGPETQYF.

This clonotype has a handful of counts. The rearrangement joins TRBV7-2 to TRBJ2-1; 8 bases line up with TRBD2. The J call could be wrong; TRBJ2-7 is a better fit for the DNA end. Germline CDR1 reads SGHTA; CDR2 reads FQGNSA. The CDR3 has 15 amino acids. CDR3 region: CASSLEGLVYNEQYF. The CDR3 nucleotides read TGTGCCAGCAGCTTGGAGGGACTAGTGTACAATGAGCAGTACTTC.

The J gene is TRBJ2-3, the V gene TRBV2, with TRBD2 matching over 11 bases. Germline CDR1 is SNHLY and CDR2 is FYNNEI. The length of the CDR3 is 15 residues. V shed 6 bases, J shed 4 bases, and the junction held 6 bases outside the gene matches. As DNA, the CDR3 is TGTGCCAGCAGGCTCCTAGCGGGAGGAGCAGATACGCAGTATTTT. It yields the protein CASRLLAGGADTQYF.

V gene TRBV6-1 combines with J gene TRBJ2-7; TRBD2 is a possible D gene (5 bases). Germline values: CDR1 MNHNS, CDR2 SASEGT. The CDR3 loop spans 16 amino acids. V lost 6 bases to trimming and J lost 1 base, with 19 bases between them. CDR3 bases: TGTGCCAGCAGCAGCCAGCCGGGGTACGGATCCTACGAGCAGTACTTC. Amino acid sequence: CASSSQPGYGSYEQYF.

The rearrangement links TRBV13 to TRBJ2-7; possibly TRBD2 for D (5 bases). This CDR3 comprises 15 residues. Trimming removed 2 bases from V and 1 base from J, with 12 bases in between. Looked up from germline, CDR1 is PRHDT and CDR2 is FYEKMQ (reference sequence). The CDR3: CASSLRSRESYEQYF. CDR3 nucleotides: TGTGCCAGCAGCTTACGGTCTAGGGAGTCCTACGAGCAGTACTTC. The full variable domain, rest sourced from reference TRBV13 and TRBJ2-7, is AAGVIQSPRHLIKEKRETATLKCYPIPRHDTVYWYQQGPGQDPQFLISFYEKMQSDKGSIPDRFSAQQFSDYHSELNMSSLELGDSALYFCASSLRSRESYEQYFGPGTRLTVT.

This clonotype was recorded once. The chain joins TRBV18 to TRBJ2-1; tentatively, D is TRBD2 (7 bases). Trimming pared 0 bases from V and 10 bases from J, leaving 16 bases between. Germline V gene lookup returns CDR1 KGHSH and CDR2 LQKENI. The CDR3 has 15 amino acids. The CDR3 spells CASSPPLAGRGEQFF. The CDR3 region has the DNA TGTGCCAGCTCACCACCCCTAGCAGGGAGGGGGGAGCAGTTCTTC.

The V call is TRBV12-3 or TRBV12-4, the J call TRBJ2-5; D is possibly TRBD2 (6 bases). Deletions cut 2 bases from V and 11 bases from J, with 24 bases between. CDR3 length: 16 amino acids. The chain's CDR3 is CASSLMSGESLDEQYF. CDR3 DNA sequence: TGTGCCAGCAGTTTAATGTCGGGAGAATCGTTGGATGAGCAGTACTTC.

The genes are TRBV20-1 and TRBJ1-2; the D is unclear. The CDR3 has 13 residues. Trimming cost V 5 bases and J 0 bases, with 10 bases left between them. Germline V gene sequence: CDR1 DFQATT, CDR2 SNEGSKA (reference sequence). The CDR3 sequence: CSASDPTNYGYTF. The CDR3 coding sequence is TGCAGTGCTTCGGACCCGACTAACTATGGCTACACCTTC.

This clonotype appeared a few times. The chain carries TRBV12-3 or TRBV12-4 and TRBJ2-3; D is unclear. This CDR3 region has 13 residues. With 3 bases removed from V and 2 bases from J, the gap between germline ends came to 6 bases. CDR3 nucleotides: TGTGCCAGCAGTTTCGAGATCACAGATACGCAGTATTTT. It encodes CASSFEITDTQYF.

This clonotype was detected only a few times. The chain carries TRBV20-1 and TRBJ2-1, with 10 bases that match TRBD2. Germline CDR1 and CDR2: DFQATT and SNEGSKA (reference sequence). This CDR3 has 15 residues. J gave up 6 bases and V 2 bases, and 7 bases lay outside the gene matches. In nucleotides, the CDR3 is TGCAGTGCTAGACTACCGGGACTAGCGTCCAATGAGCAGTTCTTC. Translating gives CSARLPGLASNEQFF.

V is TRBV7-2 and J is TRBJ1-5, with TRBD1 matching 7 bases. The CDR3 length is 16 residues. Germline CDR1 reads SGHTA; CDR2 reads FQGNSA. With V trimmed by 5 bases and J by 1 base, 8 bases remained unmatched. CDR3: CASSLHQQGSNQPQHF. Written as DNA, the CDR3 is TGTGCCAGCAGCCTGCACCAACAGGGGAGCAATCAGCCCCAGCATTTT.

V and J are TRBV12-3 or TRBV12-4 and TRBJ2-1; 12 bases map to TRBD2. The CDR3 length is 14 residues. V was clipped by 6 bases and J by 10 bases; unmatched bases: 7. The CDR3 protein is CASRGTSGLDEQFF. In DNA, the CDR3 is TGTGCCAGCAGAGGGACTAGCGGGTTGGACGAGCAGTTCTTC.